Below, 3 T cell receptor beta chains from the same sample are listed, as sequenced in a study of shared clonotypes between healthy human individuals. Data came from immunoSEQ multiplex PCR; TCRdb stores just in-frame clones and leaves some out. The data show some 2,400,000 clones, 90% to 96% seen once. The sequencing input was naive CD4+ T cells sorted from blood. As to subset: CD45RA+ positively selected. These receptors all come from a man aged 18 to 29 in good health.

The chain carries TRBV2 and TRBJ2-2, with 9 bases fitting TRBD1. The CDR3 covers 14 residues. Losses at the gene ends were 6 bases for V and 6 bases for J; bases not matched to a gene: 5. In germline, CDR1 is SNHLY, CDR2 FYNNEI. The CDR3 protein is CASRRQGVAGELFF. CDR3 coding DNA: TGTGCCAGCAGGAGACAGGGGGTGGCCGGGGAGCTGTTTTTT. The full variable domain, with the rest looked up from reference TRBV2 and TRBJ2-2, is EPEVTQTPSHQVTQMGQEVILRCVPISNHLYFYWYRQILGQKVEFLVSFYNNEISEKSEIFDDQFSVERPDGSNFTLKIRSTKLEDSAMYFCASRRQGVAGELFFGEGSRLTVL.

The chain links TRBV30 to TRBJ1-5; 7 nucleotides line up with TRBD1. The ends lost 0 bases at V and 5 bases at J; junction bases unmatched: 7. The CDR3 spans 15 residues. Germline V gives CDR1 GTSNPN, CDR2 SVGIG (reference sequence). The CDR3 region has the DNA TGTGCCTGGAGTGTACATCGGGACAGAGATCAGCCCCAGCATTTT. Protein product: CAWSVHRDRDQPQHF.

The rearrangement joins TRBV4-3 to TRBJ1-5; D might be TRBD1 (6 bases). Germline loops: CDR1 LGHNA, CDR2 YSLEER. V gave up 4 bases and J gave up 2 bases, with 21 bases separating them. There are 18 residues in the CDR3. In nucleotides, the CDR3 is TGCGCCAGCAGCCCTCCCACAGGGCGTGTAGTATGCAATCAGCCCCAGCATTTT. The encoded protein is CASSPPTGRVVCNQPQHF.